These T cell receptor beta chains were read from a single sample in a study of CD8 T cells in ankylosing spondylitis. TCRdb recomputed calls from the 5' RACE reads with MiXCR, one row per CDR3 protein. The sample has 200,000 to 300,000 distinct CDR3 sequences, approximately 30% seen once. The sequenced sample was blood, either unsorted or a sorted T cell fraction (not recorded which). The receptor set was obtained from a male donor with ankylosing spondylitis or in good health (not recorded which). Each CDR3 is given with its conserved first and last residue. D genes are given only for firm matches. Size is omitted from some rows. Given values are once, few, many or a class for expanded clones.

>TRBV20-1|TRBD2|few|TRBJ2-5
CSARVASGGQETQYF
TGCAGTGCTAGAGTCGCTAGCGGGGGACAAGAGACCCAGTACTTC
>TRBV4-1|.|once|TRBJ2-1
CASSQDRFQALGEQFF
TGCGCCAGCAGCCAAGATCGGTTTCAGGCTTTAGGAGAGCAGTTCTTC
>TRBV27|.|.|TRBJ2-7
CASSLTTGYEQYF
TGTGCCAGCAGTCTTACCACCGGCTACGAGCAGTACTTC
>TRBV15|.|.|TRBJ2-1
CATSSQRAAYNEQFF
TGTGCCACCAGCAGTCAGCGGGCGGCCTACAATGAGCAGTTCTTC
>TRBV18|.|.|TRBJ2-3
CASSPELVATDTQYF
TGTGCCAGCTCACCGGAACTAGTCGCTACAGATACGCAGTATTTT
>TRBV11-2|.|few|TRBJ2-2
CASSRRGNTGELFF
TGTGCCAGCAGCCGTCGGGGGAACACCGGGGAGCTGTTTTTT
>TRBV9|.|.|TRBJ2-2
CASSVEGERNTGELFF
TGTGCCAGCAGCGTAGAAGGGGAACGAAACACCGGGGAGCTGTTTTTT
>TRBV4-2|.|.|TRBJ2-6
CASSQDFGSGANVLTF
TGTGCCAGCAGCCAAGATTTCGGCTCTGGGGCCAACGTCCTGACTTTC
>TRBV12-3/TRBV12-4|.|.|TRBJ2-5
CASRSGQQETQYF
TGTGCCAGCAGATCGGGGCAGCAAGAGACCCAGTACTTC
>TRBV11-2|TRBD1|.|TRBJ2-4
CASSFRDRGNIQYF
TGTGCCAGCAGCTTCCGGGACAGGGGAAACATTCAGTACTTC
>TRBV20-1|.|few|TRBJ1-1
CSARVGGGAGNTEAFF
TGCAGTGCTAGAGTGGGAGGCGGGGCAGGCAACACTGAAGCTTTCTTT
>TRBV20-1|TRBD1|few|TRBJ1-2
CSAPGGLDNYGYTF
TGCAGTGCTCCAGGGGGCCTCGATAACTATGGCTACACCTTC
>TRBV20-1|.|few|TRBJ2-3
CSAGPGGNTQYF
TGCAGTGCCGGGCCAGGAGGAAATACGCAGTATTTT
>TRBV24-1|.|.|TRBJ2-3
CATRLTGRDTQYF
TGTGCCACCAGGCTGACGGGGAGGGATACGCAGTATTTT